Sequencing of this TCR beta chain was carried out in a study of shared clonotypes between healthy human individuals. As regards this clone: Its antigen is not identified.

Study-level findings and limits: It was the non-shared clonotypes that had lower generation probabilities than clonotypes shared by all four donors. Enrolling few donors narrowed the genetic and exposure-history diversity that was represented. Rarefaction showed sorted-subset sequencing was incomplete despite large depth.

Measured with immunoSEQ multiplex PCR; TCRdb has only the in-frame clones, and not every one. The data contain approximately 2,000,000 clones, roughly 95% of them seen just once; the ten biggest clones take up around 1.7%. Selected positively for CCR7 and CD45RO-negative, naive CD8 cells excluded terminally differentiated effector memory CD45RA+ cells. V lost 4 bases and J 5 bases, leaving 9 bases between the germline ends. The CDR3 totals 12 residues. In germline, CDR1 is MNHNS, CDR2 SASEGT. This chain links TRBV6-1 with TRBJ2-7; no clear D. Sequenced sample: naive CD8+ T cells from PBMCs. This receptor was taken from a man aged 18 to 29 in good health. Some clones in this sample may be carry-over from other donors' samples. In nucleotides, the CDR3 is TGTGCCAGCAGTGCGTCCTCGGACGAGCAGTACTTC. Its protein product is CASSASSDEQYF.